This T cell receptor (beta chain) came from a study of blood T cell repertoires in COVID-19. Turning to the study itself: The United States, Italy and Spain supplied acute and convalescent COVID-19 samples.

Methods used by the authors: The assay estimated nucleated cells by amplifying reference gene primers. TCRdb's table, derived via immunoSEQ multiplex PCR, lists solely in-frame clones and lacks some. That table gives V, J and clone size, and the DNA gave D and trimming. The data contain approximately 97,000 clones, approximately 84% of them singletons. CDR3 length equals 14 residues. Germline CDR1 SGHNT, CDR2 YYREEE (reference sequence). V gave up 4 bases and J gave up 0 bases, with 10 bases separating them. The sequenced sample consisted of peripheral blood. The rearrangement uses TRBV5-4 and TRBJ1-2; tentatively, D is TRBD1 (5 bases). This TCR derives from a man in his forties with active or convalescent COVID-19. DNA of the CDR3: TGTGCCAGCAGCCTAGAGACAGCTAACTATGGCTACACCTTC. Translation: CASSLETANYGYTF.